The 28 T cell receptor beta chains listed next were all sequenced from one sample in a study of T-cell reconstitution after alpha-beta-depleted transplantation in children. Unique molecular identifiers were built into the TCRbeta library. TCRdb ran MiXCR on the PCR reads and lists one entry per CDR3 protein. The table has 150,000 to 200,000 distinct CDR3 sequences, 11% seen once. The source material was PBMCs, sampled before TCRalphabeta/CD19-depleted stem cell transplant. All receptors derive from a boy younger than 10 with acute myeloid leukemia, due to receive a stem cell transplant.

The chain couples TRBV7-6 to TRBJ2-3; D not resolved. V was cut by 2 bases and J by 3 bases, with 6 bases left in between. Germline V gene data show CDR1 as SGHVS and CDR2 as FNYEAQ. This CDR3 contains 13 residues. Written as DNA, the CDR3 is TGTGCCAGCAGCTTATCCGTAACAGATACGCAGTATTTT. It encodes CASSLSVTDTQYF.

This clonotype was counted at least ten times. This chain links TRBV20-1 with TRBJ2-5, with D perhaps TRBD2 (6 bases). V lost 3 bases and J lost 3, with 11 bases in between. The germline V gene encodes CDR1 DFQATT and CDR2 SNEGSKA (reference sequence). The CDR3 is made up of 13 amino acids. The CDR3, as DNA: TGCAGTGCTAGGCGGGACCGAAAAGAGACCCAGTACTTC. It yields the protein CSARRDRKETQYF.

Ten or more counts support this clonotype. The CDR3 sequence: CASSQDVGREKLFF. Written as DNA, the CDR3 is TGCGCCAGCAGCCAAGACGTAGGGCGTGAAAAACTGTTTTTT. The chain uses TRBV4-1 and TRBJ1-4; no reliable D call. The CDR3 totals 14 residues. Trimming took off 0 bases at V and 7 bases at J, with 9 bases between the two ends. Germline V gives CDR1 MGHRA, CDR2 YSYEKL.

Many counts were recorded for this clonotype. CDR3 region: CSVARPNTGELFF. The CDR3 DNA is TGCAGCGTTGCTCGACCCAACACCGGGGAGCTGTTTTTT. This sequence joins TRBV29-1 and TRBJ2-2; D gene ambiguous. The CDR3 spans 13 residues. The V gene lost 4 bases and the J gene lost 2 bases, with 8 bases spanning the gap. CDR1 and CDR2 (germline): SQVTM, ANQGSEA.

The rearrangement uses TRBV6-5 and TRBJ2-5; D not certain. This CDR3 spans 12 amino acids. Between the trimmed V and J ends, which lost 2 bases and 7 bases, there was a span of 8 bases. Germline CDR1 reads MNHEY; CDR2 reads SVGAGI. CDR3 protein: CASSYALGTQYF. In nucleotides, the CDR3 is TGTGCCAGCAGTTACGCATTGGGGACCCAGTACTTC.

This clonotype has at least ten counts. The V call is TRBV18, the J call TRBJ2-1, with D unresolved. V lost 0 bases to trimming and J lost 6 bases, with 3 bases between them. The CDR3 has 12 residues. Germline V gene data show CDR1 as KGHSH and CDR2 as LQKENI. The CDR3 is CASSPPFNEQFF. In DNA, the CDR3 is TGTGCCAGCTCACCACCGTTCAATGAGCAGTTCTTC.

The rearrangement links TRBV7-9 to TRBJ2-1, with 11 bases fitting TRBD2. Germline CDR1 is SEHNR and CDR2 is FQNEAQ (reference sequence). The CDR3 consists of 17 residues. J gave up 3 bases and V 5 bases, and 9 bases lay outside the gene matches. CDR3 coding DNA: TGTGCCAGCAGCGCCCGACTAGCGGGGACCTACTACAATGAGCAGTTCTTC. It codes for CASSARLAGTYYNEQFF.

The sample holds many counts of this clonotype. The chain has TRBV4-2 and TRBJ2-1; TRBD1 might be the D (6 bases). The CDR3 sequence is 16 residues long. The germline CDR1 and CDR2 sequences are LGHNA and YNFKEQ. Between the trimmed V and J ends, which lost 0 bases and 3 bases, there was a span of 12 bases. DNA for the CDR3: TGTGCCAGCAGCCAAGATGGGGCCAGGGGCTACAATGAGCAGTTCTTC. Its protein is CASSQDGARGYNEQFF.

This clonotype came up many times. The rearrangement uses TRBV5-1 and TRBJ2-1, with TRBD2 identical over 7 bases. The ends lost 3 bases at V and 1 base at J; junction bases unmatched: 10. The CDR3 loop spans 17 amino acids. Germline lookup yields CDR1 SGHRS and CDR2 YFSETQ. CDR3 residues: CASSSFLGRESYNEQFF. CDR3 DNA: TGCGCCAGCAGCTCCTTTTTGGGGAGGGAATCCTACAATGAGCAGTTCTTC.

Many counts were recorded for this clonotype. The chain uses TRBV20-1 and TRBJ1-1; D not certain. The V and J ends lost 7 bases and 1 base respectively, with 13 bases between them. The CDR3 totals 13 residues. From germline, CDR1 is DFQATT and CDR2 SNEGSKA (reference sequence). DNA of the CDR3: TGCAGTGTCAAGAACAGAGGGAACACTGAAGCTTTCTTT. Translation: CSVKNRGNTEAFF.

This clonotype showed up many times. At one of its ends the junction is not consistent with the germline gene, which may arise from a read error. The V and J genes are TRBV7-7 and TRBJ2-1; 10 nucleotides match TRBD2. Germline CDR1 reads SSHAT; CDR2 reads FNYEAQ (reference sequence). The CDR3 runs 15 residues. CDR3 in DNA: TGTGCTAGCAGCGCCGGGACTAGCGCATACAATGAGCAGTTCTTC. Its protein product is CASSAGTSAYNEQFF.

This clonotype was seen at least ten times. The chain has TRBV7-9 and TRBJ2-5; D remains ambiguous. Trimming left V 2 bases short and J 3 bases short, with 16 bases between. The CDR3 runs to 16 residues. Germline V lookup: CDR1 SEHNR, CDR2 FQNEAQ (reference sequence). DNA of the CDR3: TGTGCCAGCAGCTTACTGGGCATTTCGAGTAAAGAGACCCAGTACTTC. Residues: CASSLLGISSKETQYF.

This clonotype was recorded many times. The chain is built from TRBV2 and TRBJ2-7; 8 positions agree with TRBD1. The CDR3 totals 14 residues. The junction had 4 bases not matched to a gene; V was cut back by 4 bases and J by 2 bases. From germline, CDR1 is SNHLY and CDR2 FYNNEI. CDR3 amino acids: CASSAQGGPYEQYV. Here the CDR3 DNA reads TGTGCCAGCAGTGCACAGGGGGGACCCTACGAGCAGTACGTC.

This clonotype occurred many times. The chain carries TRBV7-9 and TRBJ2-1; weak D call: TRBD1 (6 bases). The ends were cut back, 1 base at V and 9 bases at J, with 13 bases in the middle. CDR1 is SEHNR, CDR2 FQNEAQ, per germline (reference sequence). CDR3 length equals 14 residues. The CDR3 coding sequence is TGTGCCAGCAGCTTAGGGGGGCTTACAACTGAGCAGTTCTTC. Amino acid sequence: CASSLGGLTTEQFF.

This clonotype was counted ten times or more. The CDR3 loop is CASSYSNRGLDQPQHF. The CDR3 region has the DNA TGTGCCAGCAGTTACTCGAACAGGGGGCTTGATCAGCCCCAGCATTTT. J is TRBJ1-5 and V is TRBV6-5, with 9 bases aligning to TRBD1. Germline V gene lookup returns CDR1 MNHEY and CDR2 SVGAGI. The CDR3 covers 16 residues. Trimming at V came to 0 bases and at J to 5 bases, leaving 5 bases not matched to a gene.

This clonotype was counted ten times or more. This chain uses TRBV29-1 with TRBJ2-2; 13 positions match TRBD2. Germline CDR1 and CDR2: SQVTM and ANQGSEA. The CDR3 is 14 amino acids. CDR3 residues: CSAGTSGTSVELFF. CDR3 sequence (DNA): TGCAGTGCCGGGACTAGCGGGACGAGTGTGGAGCTGTTTTTT.

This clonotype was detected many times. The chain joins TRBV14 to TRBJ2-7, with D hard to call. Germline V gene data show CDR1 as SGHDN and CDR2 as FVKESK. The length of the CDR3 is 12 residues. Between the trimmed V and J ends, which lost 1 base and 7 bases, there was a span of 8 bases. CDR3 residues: CASSQGLREQYV. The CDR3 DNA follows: TGTGCCAGCAGCCAAGGACTCCGGGAGCAGTACGTC.

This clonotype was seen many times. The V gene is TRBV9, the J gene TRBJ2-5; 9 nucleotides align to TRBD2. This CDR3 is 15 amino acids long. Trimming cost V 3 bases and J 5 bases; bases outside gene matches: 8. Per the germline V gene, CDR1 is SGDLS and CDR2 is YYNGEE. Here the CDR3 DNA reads TGTGCCAGCAGCGCCCCCGGGACTAGCAGGGAGACCCAGTACTTC. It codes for CASSAPGTSRETQYF.

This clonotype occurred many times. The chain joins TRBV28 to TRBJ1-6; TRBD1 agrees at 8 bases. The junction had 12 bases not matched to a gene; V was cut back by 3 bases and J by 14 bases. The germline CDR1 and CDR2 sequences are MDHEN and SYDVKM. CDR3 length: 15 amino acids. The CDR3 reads CASSFGSGGLIALHF. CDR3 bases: TGTGCCAGCAGTTTCGGTTCAGGGGGCCTTATAGCCCTCCACTTT.

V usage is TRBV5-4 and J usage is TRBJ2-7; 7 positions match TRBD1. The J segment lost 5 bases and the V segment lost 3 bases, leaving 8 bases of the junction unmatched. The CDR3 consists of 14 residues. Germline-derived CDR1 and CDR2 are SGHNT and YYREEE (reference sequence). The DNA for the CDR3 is TGTGCCAGCAGCTCCCCAAGACAGGGCCACGAGCAGTACTTC. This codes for CASSSPRQGHEQYF. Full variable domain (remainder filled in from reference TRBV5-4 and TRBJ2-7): ETGVTQSPTHLIKTRGQQVTLRCSSQSGHNTVSWYQQALGQGPQFIFQYYREEENGRGNFPPRFSGLQFPNYSSELNVNALELDDSALYLCASSSPRQGHEQYFGPGTRLTVT.

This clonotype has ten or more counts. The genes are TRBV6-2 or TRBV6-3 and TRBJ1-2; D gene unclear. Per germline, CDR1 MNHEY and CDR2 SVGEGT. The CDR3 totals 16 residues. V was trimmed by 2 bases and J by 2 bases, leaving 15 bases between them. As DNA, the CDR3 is TGTGCCAGCAGTTACCCCCCTGACGGGTTAAACTATGGCTACACCTTC. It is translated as CASSYPPDGLNYGYTF.

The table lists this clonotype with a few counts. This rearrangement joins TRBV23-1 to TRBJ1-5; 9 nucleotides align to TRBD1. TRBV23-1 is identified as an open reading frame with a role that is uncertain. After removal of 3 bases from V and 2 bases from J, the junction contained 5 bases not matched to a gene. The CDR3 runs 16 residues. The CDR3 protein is CASSHPQGAGNQPQHF. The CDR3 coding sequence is TGCGCCAGCAGTCATCCACAGGGGGCAGGCAATCAGCCCCAGCATTTT.

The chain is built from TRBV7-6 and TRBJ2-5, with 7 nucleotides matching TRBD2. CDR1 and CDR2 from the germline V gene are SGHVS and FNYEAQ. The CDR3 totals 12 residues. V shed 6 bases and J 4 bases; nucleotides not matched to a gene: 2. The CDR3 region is CASRGEGETQYF. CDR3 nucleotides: TGTGCCAGCAGGGGGGAGGGAGAGACCCAGTACTTC.

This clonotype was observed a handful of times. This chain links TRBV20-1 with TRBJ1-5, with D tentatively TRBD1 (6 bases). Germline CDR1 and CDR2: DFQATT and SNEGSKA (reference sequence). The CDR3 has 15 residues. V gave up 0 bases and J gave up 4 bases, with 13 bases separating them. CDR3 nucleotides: TGCAGTGCTAGAGATCAGGGGATCAGGAATCAGCCCCAGCATTTT. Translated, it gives CSARDQGIRNQPQHF.

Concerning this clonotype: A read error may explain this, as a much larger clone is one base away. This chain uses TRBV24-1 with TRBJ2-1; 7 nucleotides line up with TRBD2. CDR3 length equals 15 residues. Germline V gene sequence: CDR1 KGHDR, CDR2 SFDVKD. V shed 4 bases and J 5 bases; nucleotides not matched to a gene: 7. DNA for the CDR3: TGTGCCACCAGTGACCCCGGCGGGGGTGACAATGAGCAGTTCTTC. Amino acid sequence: CATSDPGGGDNEQFF.

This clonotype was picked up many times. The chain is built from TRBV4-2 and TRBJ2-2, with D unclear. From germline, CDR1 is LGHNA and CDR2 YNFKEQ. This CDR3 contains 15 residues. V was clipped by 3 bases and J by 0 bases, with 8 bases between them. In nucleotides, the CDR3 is TGTGCCAGCAGCCAGGATCTGGCGAACACCGGGGAGCTGTTTTTT. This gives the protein CASSQDLANTGELFF.

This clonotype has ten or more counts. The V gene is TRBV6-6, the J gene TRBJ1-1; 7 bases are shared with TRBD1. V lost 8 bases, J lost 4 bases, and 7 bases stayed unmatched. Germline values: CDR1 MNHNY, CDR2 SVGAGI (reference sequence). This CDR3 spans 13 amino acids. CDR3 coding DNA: TGTGCCAGCGGGACAGTGGATGTCACTGAAGCTTTCTTT. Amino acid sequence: CASGTVDVTEAFF.

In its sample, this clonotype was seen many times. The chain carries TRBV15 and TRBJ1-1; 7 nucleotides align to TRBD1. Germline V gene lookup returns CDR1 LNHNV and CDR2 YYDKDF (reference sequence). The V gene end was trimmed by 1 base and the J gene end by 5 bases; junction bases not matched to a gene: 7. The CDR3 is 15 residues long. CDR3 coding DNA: TGTGCCACCAGCAGAGTGGAGGGGGCGACAACTGAAGCTTTCTTT. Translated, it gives CATSRVEGATTEAFF. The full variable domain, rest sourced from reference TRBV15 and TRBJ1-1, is DAMVIQNPRYQVTQFGKPVTLSCSQTLNHNVMYWYQQKSSQAPKLLFHYYDKDFNNEADTPDNFQSRRPNTSFCFLDIRSPGLGDTAMYLCATSRVEGATTEAFFGQGTRLTVV.